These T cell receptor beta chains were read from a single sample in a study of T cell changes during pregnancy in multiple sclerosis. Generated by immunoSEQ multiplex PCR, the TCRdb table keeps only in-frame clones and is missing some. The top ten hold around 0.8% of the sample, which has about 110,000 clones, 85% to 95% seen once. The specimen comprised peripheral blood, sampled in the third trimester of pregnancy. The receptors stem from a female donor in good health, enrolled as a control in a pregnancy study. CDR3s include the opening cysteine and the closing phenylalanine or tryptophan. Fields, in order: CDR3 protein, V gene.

CDR3: CASSQGTGGGTEAFF; V: TRBV4-3
CDR3: CASGLGGGLAGHEQYF; V: TRBV12-5
CDR3: CASSTQMDRVGEAFF; V: TRBV9
CDR3: CASSVPGTGNTEAFF; V: TRBV6-1
CDR3: CASSTARANIYGYTF; V: TRBV19
CDR3: CASSPTGVYYEQYF; V: TRBV4-3
CDR3: CASSLSTGSSYNSPLHF; V: TRBV9
CDR3: CASSPNGGASGELFF; V: TRBV6-5
CDR3: CASRLDRDTEAFF; V: TRBV6-6
CDR3: CASSLGASIYEQYF; V: TRBV5-6
CDR3: CASSFSQGQNTEAFF; V: TRBV9
CDR3: CASSVETTDTQYF; V: TRBV9
CDR3: CASSQEDGDSGNTIYF; V: TRBV4-2
CDR3: CASSQGRRAFEAFF; V: TRBV13
CDR3: CASSVSTGMNTEAFF; V: TRBV7-8
CDR3: CASSIGQGLTEAFF; V: TRBV5-4
CDR3: CASSPHRELGEAFF; V: TRBV27
CDR3: CASSWSQTGTEAFF; V: TRBV5-1
CDR3: CAWSPGSRSTEAFF; V: TRBV30
CDR3: CASSLVSGGTEKLFF; V: TRBV5-5
CDR3: CASSLSVYEQYF; V: TRBV7-9
CDR3: CASSLEGHGELFF; V: TRBV5-1
CDR3: CASSPRGQGIYGYTF; V: TRBV7-8
CDR3: CASSQELPGSSTDTQYF; V: TRBV4-3
CDR3: CASSPSGTGPSGANVLTF; V: TRBV27
CDR3: CASSLGQPNEKLFF; V: TRBV5-6
CDR3: CASSANRRAPRAFF; V: TRBV21-1
CDR3: CASRKGQGRETQYF; V: TRBV11-2
CDR3: CASSEAPDWAGGNEQFF; V: TRBV6-1
CDR3: CSVVRASGEKLFF; V: TRBV29-1
CDR3: CASSQRVEYEQYF; V: TRBV4-3
CDR3: CASRQGTYGYTF; V: TRBV27
CDR3: CASSLIAGTNEKLFF; V: TRBV7-2
CDR3: CASRRQAGLETQYF; V: TRBV5-4
CDR3: CASSPGTQYQPQHF; V: TRBV6-5
CDR3: CASSPRTGNSGNTIYF; V: TRBV9
CDR3: CASRPTSGAGYGRPNEQFF; V: TRBV11-3
CDR3: CASSPTDGGGQPQHF; V: TRBV28
CDR3: CSVIQSGTGRGETQYF; V: TRBV29-1
CDR3: CASSTGGNNYGYTF; V: TRBV19
CDR3: CASSGPGTRSSIQYF; V: TRBV6-1
CDR3: CASSEPGQGAGGYTF; V: TRBV6-1
CDR3: CASSLGLLDGYTF; V: TRBV11-3
CDR3: CASSSRQGNSPLHF; V: TRBV11-2
CDR3: CASSVELATPGTDTQYF; V: TRBV9
CDR3: CASSLEVGGVGETQYF; V: TRBV5-1
CDR3: CASIGLAGSGELFF; V: TRBV2
CDR3: CASSQDSLGSGTFEKLFF; V: TRBV4-1